This T cell receptor beta chain was captured in a study of beta chain features in type 1 diabetes. Expressed TCRB transcripts were sequenced, since all the RNA that had been isolated was reverse transcribed. TCRdb keeps only in-frame clones here, not all; method: immunoSEQ multiplex PCR. The sample contains roughly 45,000 clones, around 50% of which appear only once. CDR3 length: 15 amino acids. Germline CDR1 reads SEHNR; CDR2 reads FQNEAQ (reference sequence). The chain joins TRBV7-9 to TRBJ2-5; 9 positions agree with TRBD1. The closer fit of TRBJ2-7 to the DNA end suggests the J call may be wrong. The sample was stem cell memory CD4+ T cells from blood. This clonotype was obtained from a woman between 25 and 40 years old in good health. The CDR3 sequence is CASSLGTGVKGEQYF. DNA for the CDR3: TGTGCCAGCAGCTTAGGGACAGGGGTAAAAGGCGAGCAGTACTTC.